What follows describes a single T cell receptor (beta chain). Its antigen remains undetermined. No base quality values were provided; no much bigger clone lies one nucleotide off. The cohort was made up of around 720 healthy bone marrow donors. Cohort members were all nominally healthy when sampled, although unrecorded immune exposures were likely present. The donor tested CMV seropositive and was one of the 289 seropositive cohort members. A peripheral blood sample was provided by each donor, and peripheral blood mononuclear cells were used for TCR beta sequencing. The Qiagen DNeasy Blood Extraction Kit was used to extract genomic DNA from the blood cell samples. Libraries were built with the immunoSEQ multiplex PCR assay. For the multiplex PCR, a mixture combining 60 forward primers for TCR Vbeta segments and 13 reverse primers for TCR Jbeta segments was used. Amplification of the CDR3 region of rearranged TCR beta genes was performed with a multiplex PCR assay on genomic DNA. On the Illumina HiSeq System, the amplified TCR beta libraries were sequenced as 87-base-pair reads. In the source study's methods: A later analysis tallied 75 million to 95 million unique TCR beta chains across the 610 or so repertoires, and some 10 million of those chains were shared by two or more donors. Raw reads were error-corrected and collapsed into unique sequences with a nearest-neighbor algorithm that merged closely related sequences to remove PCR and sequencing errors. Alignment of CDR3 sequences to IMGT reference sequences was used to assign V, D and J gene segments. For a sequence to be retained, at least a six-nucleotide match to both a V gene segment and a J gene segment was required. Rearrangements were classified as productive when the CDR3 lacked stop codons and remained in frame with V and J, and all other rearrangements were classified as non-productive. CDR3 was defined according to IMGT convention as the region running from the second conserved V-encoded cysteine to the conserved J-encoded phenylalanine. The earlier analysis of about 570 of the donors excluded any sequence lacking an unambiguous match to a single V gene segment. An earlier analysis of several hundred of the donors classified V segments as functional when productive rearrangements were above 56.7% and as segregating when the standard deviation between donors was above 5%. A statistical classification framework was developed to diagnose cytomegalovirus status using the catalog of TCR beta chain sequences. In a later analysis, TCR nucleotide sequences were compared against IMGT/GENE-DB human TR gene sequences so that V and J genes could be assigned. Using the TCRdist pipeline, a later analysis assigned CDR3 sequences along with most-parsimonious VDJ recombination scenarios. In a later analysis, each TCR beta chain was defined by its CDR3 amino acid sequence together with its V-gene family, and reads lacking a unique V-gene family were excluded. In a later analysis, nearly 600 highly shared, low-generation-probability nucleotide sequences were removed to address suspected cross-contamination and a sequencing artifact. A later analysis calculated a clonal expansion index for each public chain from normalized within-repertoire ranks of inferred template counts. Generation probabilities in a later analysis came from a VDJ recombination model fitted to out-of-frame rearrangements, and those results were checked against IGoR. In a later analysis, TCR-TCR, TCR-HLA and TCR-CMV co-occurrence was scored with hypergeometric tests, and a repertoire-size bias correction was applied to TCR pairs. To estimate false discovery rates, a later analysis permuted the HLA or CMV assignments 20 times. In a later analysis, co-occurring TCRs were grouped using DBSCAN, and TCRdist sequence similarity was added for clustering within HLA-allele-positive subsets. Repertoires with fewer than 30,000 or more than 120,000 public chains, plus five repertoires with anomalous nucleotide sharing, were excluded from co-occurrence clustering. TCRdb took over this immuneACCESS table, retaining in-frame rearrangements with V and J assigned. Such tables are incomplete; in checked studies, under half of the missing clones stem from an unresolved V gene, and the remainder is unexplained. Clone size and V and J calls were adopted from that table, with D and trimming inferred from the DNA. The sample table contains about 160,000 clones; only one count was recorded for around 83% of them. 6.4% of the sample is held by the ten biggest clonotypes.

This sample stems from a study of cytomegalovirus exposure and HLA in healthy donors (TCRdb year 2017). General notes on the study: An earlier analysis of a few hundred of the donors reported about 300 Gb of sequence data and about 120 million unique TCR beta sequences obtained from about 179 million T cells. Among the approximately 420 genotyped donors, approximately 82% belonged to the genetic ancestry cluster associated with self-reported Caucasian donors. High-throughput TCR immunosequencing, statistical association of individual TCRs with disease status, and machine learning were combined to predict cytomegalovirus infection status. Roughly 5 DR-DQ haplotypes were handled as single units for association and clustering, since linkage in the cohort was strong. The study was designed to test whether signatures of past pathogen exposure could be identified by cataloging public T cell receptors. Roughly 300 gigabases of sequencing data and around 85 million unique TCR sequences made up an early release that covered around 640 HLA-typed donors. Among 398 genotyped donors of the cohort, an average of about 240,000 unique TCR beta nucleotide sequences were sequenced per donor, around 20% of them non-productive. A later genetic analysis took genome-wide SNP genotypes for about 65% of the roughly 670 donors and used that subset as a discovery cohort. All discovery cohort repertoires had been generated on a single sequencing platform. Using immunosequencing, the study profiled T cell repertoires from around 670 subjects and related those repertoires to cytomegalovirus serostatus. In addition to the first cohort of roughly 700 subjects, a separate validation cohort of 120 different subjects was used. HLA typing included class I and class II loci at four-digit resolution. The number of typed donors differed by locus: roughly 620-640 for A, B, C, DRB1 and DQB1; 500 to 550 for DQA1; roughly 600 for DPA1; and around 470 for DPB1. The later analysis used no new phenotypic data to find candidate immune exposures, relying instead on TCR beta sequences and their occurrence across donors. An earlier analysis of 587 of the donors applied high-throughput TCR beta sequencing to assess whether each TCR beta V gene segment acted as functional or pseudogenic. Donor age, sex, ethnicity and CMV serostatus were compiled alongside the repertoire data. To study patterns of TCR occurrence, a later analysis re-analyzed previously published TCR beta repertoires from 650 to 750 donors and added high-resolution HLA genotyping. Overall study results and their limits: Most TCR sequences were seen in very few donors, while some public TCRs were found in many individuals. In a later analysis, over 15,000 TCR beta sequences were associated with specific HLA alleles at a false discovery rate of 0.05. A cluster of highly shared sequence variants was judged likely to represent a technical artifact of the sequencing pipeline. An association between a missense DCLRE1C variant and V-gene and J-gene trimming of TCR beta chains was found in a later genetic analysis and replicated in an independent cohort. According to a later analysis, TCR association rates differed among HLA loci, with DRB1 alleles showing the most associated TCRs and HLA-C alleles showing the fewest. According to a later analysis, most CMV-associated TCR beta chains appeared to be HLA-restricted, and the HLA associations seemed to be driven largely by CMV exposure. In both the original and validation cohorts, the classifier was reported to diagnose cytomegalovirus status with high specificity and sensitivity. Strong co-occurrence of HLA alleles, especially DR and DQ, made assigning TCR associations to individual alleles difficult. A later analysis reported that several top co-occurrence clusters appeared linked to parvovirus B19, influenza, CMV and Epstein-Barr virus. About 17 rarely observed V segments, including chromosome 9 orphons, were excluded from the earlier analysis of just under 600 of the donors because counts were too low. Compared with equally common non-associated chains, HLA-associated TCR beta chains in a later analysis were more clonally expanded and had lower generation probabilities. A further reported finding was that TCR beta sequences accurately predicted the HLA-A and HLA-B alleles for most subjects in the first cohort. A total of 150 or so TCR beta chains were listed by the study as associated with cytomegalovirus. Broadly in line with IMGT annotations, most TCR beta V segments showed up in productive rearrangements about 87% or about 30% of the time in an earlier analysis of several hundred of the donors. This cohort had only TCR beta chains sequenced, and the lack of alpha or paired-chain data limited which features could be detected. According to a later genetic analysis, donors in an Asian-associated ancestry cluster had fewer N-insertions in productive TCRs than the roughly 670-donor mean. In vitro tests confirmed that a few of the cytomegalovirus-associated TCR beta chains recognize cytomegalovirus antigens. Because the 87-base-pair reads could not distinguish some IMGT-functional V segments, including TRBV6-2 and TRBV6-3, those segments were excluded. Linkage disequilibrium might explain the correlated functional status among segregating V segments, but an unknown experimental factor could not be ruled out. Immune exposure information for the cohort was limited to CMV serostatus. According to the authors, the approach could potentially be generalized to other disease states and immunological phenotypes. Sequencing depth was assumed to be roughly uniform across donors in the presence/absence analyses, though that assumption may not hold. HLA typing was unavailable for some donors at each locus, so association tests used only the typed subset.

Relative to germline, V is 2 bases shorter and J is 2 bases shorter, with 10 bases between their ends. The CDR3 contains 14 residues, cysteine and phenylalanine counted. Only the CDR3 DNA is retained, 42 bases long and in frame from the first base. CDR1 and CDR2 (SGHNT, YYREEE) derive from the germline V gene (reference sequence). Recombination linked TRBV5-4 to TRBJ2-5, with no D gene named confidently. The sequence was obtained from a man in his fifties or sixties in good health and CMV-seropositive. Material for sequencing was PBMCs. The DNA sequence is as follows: TGTGCCAGCAGCTTTGGTCAGAGGCAAGAGACCCAGTACTTC. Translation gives CASSFGQRQETQYF. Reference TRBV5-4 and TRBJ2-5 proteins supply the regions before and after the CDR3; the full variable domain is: ETGVTQSPTHLIKTRGQQVTLRCSSQSGHNTVSWYQQALGQGPQFIFQYYREEENGRGNFPPRFSGLQFPNYSSELNVNALELDDSALYLCASSFGQRQETQYFGPGTRLLVL.